This T cell receptor (beta chain) comes out of a study of cytomegalovirus exposure and HLA in healthy donors. In the PCR, 60 Vbeta and 13 Jbeta primers were used. Some clones are missing from TCRdb's copy, which holds only in-frame ones; the method was immunoSEQ multiplex PCR. The sample holds 60,000 to 95,000 clones, 78% seen once. The CDR3 is 12 residues long. V lost 0 bases, J lost 6 bases, and 7 bases lay in between. CDR1 is SGHRS and CDR2 is YFSETQ in the germline V gene. This TCR was sampled from a woman aged 35 to 49 in good health and CMV-seropositive. The chain has TRBV5-1 and TRBJ2-7; possibly TRBD2 for D (5 bases). Source material: PBMCs. CDR3 sequence: CASSLVEGEQYF. The DNA for the CDR3 is TGCGCCAGCAGCTTGGTTGAGGGCGAGCAGTACTTC.